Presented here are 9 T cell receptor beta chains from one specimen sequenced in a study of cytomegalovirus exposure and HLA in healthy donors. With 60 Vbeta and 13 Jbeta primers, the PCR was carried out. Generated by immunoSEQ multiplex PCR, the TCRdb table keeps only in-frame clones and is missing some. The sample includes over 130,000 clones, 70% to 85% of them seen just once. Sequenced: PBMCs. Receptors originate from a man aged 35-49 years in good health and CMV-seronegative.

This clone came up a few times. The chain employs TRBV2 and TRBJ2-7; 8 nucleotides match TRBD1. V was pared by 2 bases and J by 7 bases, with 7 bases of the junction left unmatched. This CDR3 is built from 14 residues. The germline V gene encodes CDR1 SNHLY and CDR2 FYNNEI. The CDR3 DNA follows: TGTGCCAGCAGTGAAAGGGTACAGGGGGGTGAGCAGTACTTC. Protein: CASSERVQGGEQYF.

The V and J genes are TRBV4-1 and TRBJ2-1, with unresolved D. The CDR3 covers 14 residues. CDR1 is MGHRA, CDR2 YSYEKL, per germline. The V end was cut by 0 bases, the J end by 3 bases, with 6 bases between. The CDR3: CASSQESNYNEQFF. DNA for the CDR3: TGCGCCAGCAGCCAAGAAAGCAACTACAATGAGCAGTTCTTC.

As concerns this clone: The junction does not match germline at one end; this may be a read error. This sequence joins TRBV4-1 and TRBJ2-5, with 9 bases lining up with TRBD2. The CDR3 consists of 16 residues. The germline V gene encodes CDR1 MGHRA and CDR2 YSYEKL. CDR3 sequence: CASSPRGGGAPETRYF. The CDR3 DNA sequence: TGCGCCAGCAGCCCCCGGGGCGGGGGGGCCCCGGAGACCCGGTACTTC.

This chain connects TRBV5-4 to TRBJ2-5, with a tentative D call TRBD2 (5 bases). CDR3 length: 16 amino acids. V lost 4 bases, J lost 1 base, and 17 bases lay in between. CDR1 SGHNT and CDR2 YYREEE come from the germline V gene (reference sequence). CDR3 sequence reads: CASSPFLARVQETQYF. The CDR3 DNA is TGTGCCAGCAGCCCCTTCCTGGCGCGGGTCCAAGAGACCCAGTACTTC. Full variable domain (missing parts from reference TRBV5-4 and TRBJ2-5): ETGVTQSPTHLIKTRGQQVTLRCSSQSGHNTVSWYQQALGQGPQFIFQYYREEENGRGNFPPRFSGLQFPNYSSELNVNALELDDSALYLCASSPFLARVQETQYFGPGTRLLVL.

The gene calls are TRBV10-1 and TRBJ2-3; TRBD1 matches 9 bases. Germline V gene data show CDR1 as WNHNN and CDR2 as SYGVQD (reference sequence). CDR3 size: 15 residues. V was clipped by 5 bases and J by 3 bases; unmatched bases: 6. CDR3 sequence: CASSTKTGGTDTQYF. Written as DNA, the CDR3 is TGCGCCAGCAGTACAAAGACAGGGGGAACAGATACGCAGTATTTT.

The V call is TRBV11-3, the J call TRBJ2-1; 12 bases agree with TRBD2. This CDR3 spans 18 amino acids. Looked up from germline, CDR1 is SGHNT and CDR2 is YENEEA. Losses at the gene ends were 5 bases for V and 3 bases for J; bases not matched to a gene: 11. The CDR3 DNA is TGTGCCAGCAGCAAGGACAGGGCACTAGCGGGGGGCTACAATGAGCAGTTCTTC. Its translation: CASSKDRALAGGYNEQFF.

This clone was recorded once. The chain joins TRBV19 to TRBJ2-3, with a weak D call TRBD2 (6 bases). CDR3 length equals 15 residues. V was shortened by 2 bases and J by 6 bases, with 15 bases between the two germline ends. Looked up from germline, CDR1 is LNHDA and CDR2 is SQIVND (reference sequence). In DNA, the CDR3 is TGTGCCAGTAGTATAAGTCGGACTACCCCCGATACGCAGTATTTT. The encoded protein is CASSISRTTPDTQYF.

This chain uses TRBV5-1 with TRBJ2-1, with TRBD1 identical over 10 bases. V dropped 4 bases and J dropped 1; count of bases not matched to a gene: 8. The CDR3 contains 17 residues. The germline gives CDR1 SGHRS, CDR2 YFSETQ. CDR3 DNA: TGCGCCAGCAGCCTGGACAGGGGGGGAGGATCCTACAATGAGCAGTTCTTC. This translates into CASSLDRGGGSYNEQFF.

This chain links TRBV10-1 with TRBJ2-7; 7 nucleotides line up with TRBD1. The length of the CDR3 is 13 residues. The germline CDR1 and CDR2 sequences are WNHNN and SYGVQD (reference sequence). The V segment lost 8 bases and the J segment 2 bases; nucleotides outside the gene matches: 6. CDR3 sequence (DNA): TGCGCCAGCTCGGCCGGGACAGCCTACGAGCAGTACTTC. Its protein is CASSAGTAYEQYF.